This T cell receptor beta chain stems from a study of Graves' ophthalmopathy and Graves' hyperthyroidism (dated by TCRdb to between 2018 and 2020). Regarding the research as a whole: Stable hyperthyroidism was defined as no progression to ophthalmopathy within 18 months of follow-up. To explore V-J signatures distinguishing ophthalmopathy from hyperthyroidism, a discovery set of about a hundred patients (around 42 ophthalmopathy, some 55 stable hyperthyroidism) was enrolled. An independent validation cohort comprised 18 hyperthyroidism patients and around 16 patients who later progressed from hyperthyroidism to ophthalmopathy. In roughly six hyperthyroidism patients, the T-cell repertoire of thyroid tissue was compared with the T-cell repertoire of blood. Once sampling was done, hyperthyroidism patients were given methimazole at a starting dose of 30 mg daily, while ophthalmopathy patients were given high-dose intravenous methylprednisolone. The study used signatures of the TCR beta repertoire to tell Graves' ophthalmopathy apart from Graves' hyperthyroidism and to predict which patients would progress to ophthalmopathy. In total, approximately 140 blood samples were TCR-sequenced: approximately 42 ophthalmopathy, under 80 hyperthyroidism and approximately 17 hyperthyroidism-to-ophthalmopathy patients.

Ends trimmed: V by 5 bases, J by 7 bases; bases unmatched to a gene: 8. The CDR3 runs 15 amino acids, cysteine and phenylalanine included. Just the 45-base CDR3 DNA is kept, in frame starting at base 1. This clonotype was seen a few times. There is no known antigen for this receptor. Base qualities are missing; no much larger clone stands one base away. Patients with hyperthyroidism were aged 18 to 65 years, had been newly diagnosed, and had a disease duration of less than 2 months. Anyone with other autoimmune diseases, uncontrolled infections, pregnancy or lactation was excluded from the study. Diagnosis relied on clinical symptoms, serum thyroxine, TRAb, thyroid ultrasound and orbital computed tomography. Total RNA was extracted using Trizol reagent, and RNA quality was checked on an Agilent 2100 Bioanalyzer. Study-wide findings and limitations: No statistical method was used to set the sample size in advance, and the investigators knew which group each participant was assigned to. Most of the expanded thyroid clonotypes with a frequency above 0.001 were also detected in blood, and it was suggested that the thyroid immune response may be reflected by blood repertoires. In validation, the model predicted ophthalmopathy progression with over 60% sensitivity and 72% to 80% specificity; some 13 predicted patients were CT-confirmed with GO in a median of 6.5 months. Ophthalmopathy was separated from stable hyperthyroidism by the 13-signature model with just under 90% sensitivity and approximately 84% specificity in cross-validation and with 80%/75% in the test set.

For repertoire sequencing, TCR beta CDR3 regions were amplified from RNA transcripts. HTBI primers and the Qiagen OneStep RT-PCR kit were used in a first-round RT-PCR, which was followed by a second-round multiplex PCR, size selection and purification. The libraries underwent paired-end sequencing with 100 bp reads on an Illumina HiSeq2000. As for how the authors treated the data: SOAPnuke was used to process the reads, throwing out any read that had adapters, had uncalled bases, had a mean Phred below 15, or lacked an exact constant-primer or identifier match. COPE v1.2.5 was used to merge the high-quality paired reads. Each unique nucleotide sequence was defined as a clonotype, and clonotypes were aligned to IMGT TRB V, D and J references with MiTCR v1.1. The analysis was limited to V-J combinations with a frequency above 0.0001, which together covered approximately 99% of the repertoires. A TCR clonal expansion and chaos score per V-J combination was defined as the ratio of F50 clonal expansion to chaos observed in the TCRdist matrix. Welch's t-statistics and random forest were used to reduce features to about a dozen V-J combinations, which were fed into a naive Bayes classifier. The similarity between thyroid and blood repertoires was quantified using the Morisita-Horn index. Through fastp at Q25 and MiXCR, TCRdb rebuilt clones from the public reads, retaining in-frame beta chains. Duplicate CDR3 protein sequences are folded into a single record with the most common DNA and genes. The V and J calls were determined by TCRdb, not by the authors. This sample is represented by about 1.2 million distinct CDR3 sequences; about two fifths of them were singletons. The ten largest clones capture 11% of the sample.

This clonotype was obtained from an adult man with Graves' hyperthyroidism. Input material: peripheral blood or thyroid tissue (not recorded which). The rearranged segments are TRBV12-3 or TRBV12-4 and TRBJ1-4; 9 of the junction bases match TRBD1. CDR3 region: CASSPRTGVREKLFF. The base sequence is TGTGCCAGCAGTCCCCGGACAGGGGTCCGTGAAAAACTGTTTTTT.